This passage covers 29 T cell receptor beta chains from one sample sequenced in a study of post-analysis software for immune sequencing data. Study-wide points: The study found TRBV5-6, TRBV5-1 and TRBV20-1 among five or six TRBV segments more frequent in patients than controls.

These receptors' antigens are unknown. Unique molecular identifiers were present in the TCR beta cDNA libraries. TCRdb processed the PCR reads anew with MiXCR; each CDR3 protein has one entry. Of roughly 580,000 distinct CDR3 sequences listed, around 47% are singletons. Sequencing was done on a sample of blood. All receptors come from a girl aged 10 to 17 with multiple sclerosis.

V usage is TRBV7-2 and J usage is TRBJ1-1; maybe TRBD1 (6 bases). This CDR3 is 16 amino acids long. Trimming cost V 6 bases and J 0 bases, with 17 bases left between them. CDR1 is SGHTA, CDR2 FQGNSA, per germline. CDR3 protein: CASRLRDTYMNTEAFF. In nucleotides, the CDR3 is TGTGCCAGCAGGTTACGGGACACCTACATGAACACTGAAGCTTTCTTT.

The CDR3 sequence: CASSLGRIRDYGYTF. The CDR3 region has the DNA TGTGCCAGCAGTTTGGGCAGGATCAGGGACTATGGCTACACCTTC. The J gene is TRBJ1-2, the V gene TRBV12-3 or TRBV12-4, with D possibly TRBD1 on 5 matching bases. The CDR3 sequence is 15 residues long. Trimming shortened V by 3 bases and J by 3 bases, and 14 bases separated the two germline ends.

This chain uses TRBV11-3 with TRBJ2-1, with TRBD2 matching 11 bases. V trimming: 0 bases; J trimming: 9 bases; junction bases outside the gene matches: 10. CDR3 length equals 17 residues. The germline CDR1 and CDR2 sequences are SGHNT and YENEEA. CDR3 sequence reads: CASSLDLRLAGGGEQFF. The CDR3 nucleotides are TGTGCCAGCAGCTTAGATCTCCGGCTAGCGGGAGGAGGTGAGCAGTTCTTC.

This chain uses TRBV5-6 with TRBJ2-3, with D perhaps TRBD2 (6 bases). There are 16 residues in the CDR3. Trimming removed 4 bases from V and 1 base from J, with 16 bases in between. Per germline, CDR1 SGHDT and CDR2 YYEEEE. The chain's CDR3 is CASSPEGGERTDTQYF. DNA of the CDR3: TGTGCCAGCAGCCCGGAGGGCGGGGAACGCACAGATACGCAGTATTTT. The entire variable domain, with the rest obtained from reference TRBV5-6 and TRBJ2-3, is as follows: DAGVTQSPTHLIKTRGQQVTLRCSPKSGHDTVSWYQQALGQGPQFIFQYYEEEERQRGNFPDRFSGHQFPNYSSELNVNALLLGDSALYLCASSPEGGERTDTQYFGPGTRLTVL.

The table lists this clonotype with a few counts. The gene calls are TRBV5-5 and TRBJ1-2; D may be TRBD1 (6 bases). The CDR3 is 14 residues long. V shed 4 bases and J shed 2 bases, with 12 bases lying between them. Germline values: CDR1 SGHKS, CDR2 YYEKEE (reference sequence). The CDR3 DNA follows: TGTGCCAGCAGCCCACTACAGGGAAACTATGGCTACACCTTC. This sequence encodes CASSPLQGNYGYTF.

The table lists this clonotype with a few counts. The chain recombines TRBV7-9 with TRBJ2-3, with D possibly matching TRBD2 (6 bases). CDR1 and CDR2 (germline): SEHNR, FQNEAQ (reference sequence). V lost 8 bases and J lost 4, with 7 bases in between. This CDR3 is 11 amino acids long. CDR3 sequence: CASSGADTQYF. In DNA form, the CDR3 reads TGTGCCAGCTCGGGGGCAGATACGCAGTATTTT.

V usage is TRBV20-1 and J usage is TRBJ2-1; D unresolved. The germline V gene encodes CDR1 DFQATT and CDR2 SNEGSKA (reference sequence). Trimming pared 2 bases from V and 0 bases from J, leaving 14 bases between. The CDR3 has 16 residues. In DNA form, the CDR3 reads TGCAGTGCTAGACCCGCTGGGGTGAGCTCCTACAATGAGCAGTTCTTC. Its protein is CSARPAGVSSYNEQFF.

The chain employs TRBV10-3 and TRBJ1-6; 8 bases align to TRBD1. The V segment lost 1 base and the J segment 6 bases; nucleotides outside the gene matches: 2. Germline-derived CDR1 and CDR2 are ENHRY and SYGVKD. The CDR3 has 15 residues. CDR3 residues: CAISEWGQANSPLHF. The CDR3 DNA sequence: TGTGCCATCAGTGAGTGGGGACAGGCTAATTCACCCCTCCACTTT.

The chain has TRBV29-1 and TRBJ1-1; tentatively, D is TRBD1 (6 bases). The V gene's germline CDR1 is SQVTM and CDR2 ANQGSEA. The CDR3 covers 14 residues. V was trimmed by 6 bases and J by 1 base, leaving 15 bases between them. The CDR3, as DNA: TGCAGCGTCCGTCGACCGGGACAGAACACTGAAGCTTTCTTT. It is translated as CSVRRPGQNTEAFF.

This clonotype was seen only once. The genes are TRBV27 and TRBJ1-4, with D tentatively TRBD1 (5 bases). Germline assignment: CDR1 MNHEY and CDR2 SMNVEV (reference sequence). The CDR3 runs 18 residues. V gave up 1 base and J gave up 0 bases, with 15 bases separating them. The CDR3, as DNA: TGTGCCAGCAGTTTATGGGGCCGGGGTGGAGCAACTAATGAAAAACTGTTTTTT. Translating it yields CASSLWGRGGATNEKLFF.

This clonotype came up a few times. The genes are TRBV12-3 or TRBV12-4 and TRBJ2-7, with 7 bases identical to TRBD1. J gave up 4 bases and V 6 bases, and 12 bases lay outside the gene matches. The CDR3 length is 15 residues. CDR3 region: CASSKTDRVLYEQYF. CDR3 in DNA: TGTGCCAGCAGCAAAACCGACAGGGTACTTTACGAGCAGTACTTC.

This rearrangement joins TRBV6-5 to TRBJ1-2, with D maybe TRBD1 (5 bases). The V and J ends lost 11 bases and 8 bases respectively, with 18 bases between them. Germline CDR1 reads MNHEY; CDR2 reads SVGAGI. The CDR3 runs 12 residues. The CDR3 DNA sequence: TGTGCCGGCGGTTTGTCCAGGGAGGGCTACACCTTC. Amino acids: CAGGLSREGYTF.

There are a few counts of this clonotype. The chain couples TRBV12-3 or TRBV12-4 to TRBJ2-7; the match to TRBD1 covers 8 bases. CDR3 length: 14 residues. Trimming at V came to 3 bases and at J to 2 bases, leaving 3 bases not matched to a gene. The CDR3 sequence: CASSFGDRPYEQYF. The CDR3 DNA sequence: TGTGCCAGCAGTTTTGGGGACAGGCCCTACGAGCAGTACTTC.

This clonotype was picked up a small number of times. The chain employs TRBV29-1 and TRBJ2-7; 12 bases align to TRBD2. CDR1 is SQVTM and CDR2 is ANQGSEA in the germline V gene. V lost 6 bases and J lost 6; bases outside the gene matches: 12. The CDR3 loop spans 15 amino acids. CDR3 residues: CSVVKASGRGGEQYF. CDR3 DNA sequence: TGCAGCGTGGTTAAGGCTAGCGGGAGGGGCGGCGAGCAGTACTTC.

V gene TRBV29-1 combines with J gene TRBJ2-5; D is uncertain. The CDR3 is made up of 13 amino acids. CDR1 SQVTM and CDR2 ANQGSEA come from the germline V gene. The V and J ends lost 3 bases and 4 bases respectively, with 12 bases between them. For the CDR3, the DNA is TGCAGCGTTGAGCGGCAGGAGCGAGAGACCCAGTACTTC. Translated, it gives CSVERQERETQYF. Supplemented by reference TRBV29-1 and TRBJ2-5, the full variable domain reads SAVISQKPSRDICQRGTSLTIQCQVDSQVTMMFWYRQQPGQSLTLIATANQGSEATYESGFVIDKFPISRPNLTFSTLTVSNMSPEDSSIYLCSVERQERETQYFGPGTRLLVL.

The chain employs TRBV7-2 and TRBJ2-3, with D possibly being TRBD2 (5 bases). CDR1 SGHTA and CDR2 FQGNSA come from the germline V gene. Trimming shortened V by 3 bases and J by 1 base, and 11 bases separated the two germline ends. The CDR3 totals 15 residues. Here the CDR3 DNA reads TGTGCCAGCAGCTTGTCTAGCACTGGCACAGATACGCAGTATTTT. This codes for CASSLSSTGTDTQYF. Full variable domain (rest looked up from reference TRBV7-2 and TRBJ2-3): GAGVSQSPSNKVTEKGKDVELRCDPISGHTALYWYRQSLGQGLEFLIYFQGNSAPDKSGLPSDRFSAERTGGSVSTLTIQRTQQEDSAVYLCASSLSSTGTDTQYFGPGTRLTVL.

The J gene is TRBJ1-2, the V gene TRBV13, with TRBD1 as a possible D gene (6 bases). V lost 2 bases and J 6 bases, leaving 10 bases between the germline ends. This CDR3 comprises 13 residues. Germline V gene sequence: CDR1 PRHDT, CDR2 FYEKMQ (reference sequence). CDR3 sequence (DNA): TGTGCCAGCAGCTTAACGCAGGGGAATGGCTACACCTTC. The encoded protein is CASSLTQGNGYTF.

The V call is TRBV9, the J call TRBJ1-2, with TRBD1 identical over 9 bases. Germline V gives CDR1 SGDLS, CDR2 YYNGEE. The CDR3 runs 15 residues. V trimming: 4 bases; J trimming: 7 bases; junction bases outside the gene matches: 11. CDR3 in amino acids: CASSPPTGGISGYTF. DNA for the CDR3: TGTGCCAGCAGCCCACCCACAGGGGGCATTAGTGGCTACACCTTC. Complete variable domain (other parts from reference TRBV9 and TRBJ1-2): DSGVTQTPKHLITATGQRVTLRCSPRSGDLSVYWYQQSLDQGLQFLIQYYNGEERAKGNILERFSAQQFPDLHSELNLSSLELGDSALYFCASSPPTGGISGYTFGSGTRLTVV.

The chain employs TRBV20-1 and TRBJ2-7, with 9 bases lining up with TRBD1. The length of the CDR3 is 13 residues. Germline CDR1 DFQATT, CDR2 SNEGSKA (reference sequence). Unmatched junction bases numbered 5, after V lost 4 bases and J lost 4 bases. In DNA form, the CDR3 reads TGCAGTGCTACTAGACAGGGGGGTTACGAGCAGTACTTC. It encodes CSATRQGGYEQYF.

This clonotype was picked up a small number of times. The chain carries TRBV6-4 and TRBJ2-1; 8 nucleotides line up with TRBD2. From germline, CDR1 is MRHNA and CDR2 SNTAGT. V lost 4 bases to trimming and J lost 5 bases; unmatched junction nucleotides: 4. This CDR3 has 14 residues. The CDR3 reads CASSAGRGNNEQFF. The DNA of the CDR3 is TGTGCCAGCAGTGCCGGGAGGGGAAACAATGAGCAGTTCTTC.

This clonotype was seen only a few times. The rearrangement links TRBV10-3 to TRBJ2-1, with 9 nucleotides matching TRBD2. The V and J ends lost 6 bases and 0 bases, in that order; junction bases with no gene match: 21. The CDR3 has 21 amino acids. Germline V CDR1 and CDR2: ENHRY, SYGVKD. CDR3 DNA: TGTGCCATCAGGGAGGGCTTGGGACTAGCCACTTACACGAGCTCCTACAATGAGCAGTTCTTC. It specifies CAIREGLGLATYTSSYNEQFF.

CDR3 region: CASSEQDDYGYTF. CDR3 nucleotides: TGTGCCAGCAGTGAACAGGACGACTATGGCTACACCTTC. J is TRBJ1-2 and V is TRBV6-1; no clear D gene. Looked up from germline, CDR1 is MNHNS and CDR2 is SASEGT. The CDR3 runs to 13 residues. V was pared by 2 bases and J by 3 bases, with 7 bases between.

The genes are TRBV6-2 or TRBV6-3 and TRBJ2-7, with TRBD1 identical over 7 bases. Germline CDR1 and CDR2: MNHEY and SVGEGT. The CDR3 consists of 15 residues. After removal of 1 base from V and 1 base from J, the junction contained 4 bases not matched to a gene. CDR3 residues: CASSYLTGLSYEQYF. The CDR3 DNA is TGTGCCAGCAGTTACTTGACAGGGCTGTCCTACGAGCAGTACTTC.

This clonotype has only one observation. The chain recombines TRBV4-1 with TRBJ1-2, with TRBD1 matching over 9 bases. Germline CDR1 reads MGHRA; CDR2 reads YSYEKL. This CDR3 is 16 amino acids long. Germline trimming cut 4 bases from V and 5 bases from J; bases unmatched to any gene: 11. The CDR3: CASSPQTGGYLYGYTF. In nucleotides, the CDR3 is TGCGCCAGCAGCCCTCAAACAGGGGGCTACCTGTATGGCTACACCTTC.

V and J are TRBV4-1 and TRBJ2-7, with D possibly TRBD1 on 5 matching bases. The J call may be wrong; the DNA end is better matched by TRBJ2-5. The CDR3 covers 14 residues. Germline lookup yields CDR1 MGHRA and CDR2 YSYEKL. CDR3 in DNA: TGCGCCAGCAGCGACATAACCAGGGCGGAGACCCAGTACTTC. Translated: CASSDITRAETQYF.

The chain couples TRBV14 to TRBJ2-7; D is unresolved. CDR3 length: 15 residues. Germline V gives CDR1 SGHDN, CDR2 FVKESK. V gave up 0 bases and J gave up 2 bases, with 11 bases separating them. The CDR3 spells CASSQDQARTYEQYF. The CDR3 DNA is TGTGCCAGCAGCCAAGATCAAGCCCGAACCTACGAGCAGTACTTC.

This chain joins TRBV12-3 or TRBV12-4 and TRBJ1-1, with 9 bases that match TRBD1. CDR3 length equals 15 residues. Germline trimming cut 2 bases from V and 4 bases from J; bases unmatched to any gene: 5. The DNA of the CDR3 is TGTGCCAGCAGTTTAACAGGGGGCGGGGTCACTGAAGCTTTCTTT. Amino acids: CASSLTGGGVTEAFF.

This clonotype has only a few counts. J is TRBJ2-1 and V is TRBV5-1, with D possibly being TRBD1 or TRBD2 (5 bases each). V shed 7 bases and J shed 6 bases, with 11 bases lying between them. The CDR3 covers 12 residues. Germline V gives CDR1 SGHRS, CDR2 YFSETQ. The CDR3 region has the DNA TGCGCCAGCGAGGGGCCGGCCAATGAGCAGTTCTTC. Amino acid sequence: CASEGPANEQFF.

This sequence joins TRBV7-2 and TRBJ2-7; 8 bases are a match to TRBD1. Germline loops: CDR1 SGHTA, CDR2 FQGNSA. Trimming took 2 bases from V and 2 from J; bases not matched to a gene: 5. The CDR3 extends over 15 amino acids. The CDR3 loop reads CASSLPGQEAYEQYF. The CDR3 DNA reads as TGTGCCAGCAGCTTACCGGGACAGGAGGCCTACGAGCAGTACTTC.